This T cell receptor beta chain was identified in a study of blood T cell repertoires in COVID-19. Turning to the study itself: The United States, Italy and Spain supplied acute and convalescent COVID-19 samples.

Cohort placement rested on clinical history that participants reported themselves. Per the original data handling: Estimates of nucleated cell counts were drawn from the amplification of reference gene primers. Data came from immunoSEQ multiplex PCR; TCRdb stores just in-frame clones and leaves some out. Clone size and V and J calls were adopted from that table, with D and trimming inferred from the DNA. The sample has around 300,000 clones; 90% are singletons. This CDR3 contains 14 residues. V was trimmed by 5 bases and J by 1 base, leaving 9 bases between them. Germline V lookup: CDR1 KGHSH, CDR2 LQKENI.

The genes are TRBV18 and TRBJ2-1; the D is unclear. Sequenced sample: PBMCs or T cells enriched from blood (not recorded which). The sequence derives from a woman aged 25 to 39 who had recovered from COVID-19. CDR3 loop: CASSKSESYNEQFF. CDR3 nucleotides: TGTGCCAGCTCAAAGAGCGAGTCCTACAATGAGCAGTTCTTC.